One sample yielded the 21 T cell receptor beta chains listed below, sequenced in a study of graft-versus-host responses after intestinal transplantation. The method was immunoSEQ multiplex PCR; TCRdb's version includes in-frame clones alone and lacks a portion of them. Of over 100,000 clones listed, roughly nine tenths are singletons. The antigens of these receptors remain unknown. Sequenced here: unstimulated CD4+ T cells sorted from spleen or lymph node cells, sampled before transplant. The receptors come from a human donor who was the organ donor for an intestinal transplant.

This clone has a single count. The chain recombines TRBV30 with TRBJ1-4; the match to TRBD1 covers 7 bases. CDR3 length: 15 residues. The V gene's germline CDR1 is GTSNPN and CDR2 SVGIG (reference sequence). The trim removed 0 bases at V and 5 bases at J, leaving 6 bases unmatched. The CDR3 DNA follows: TGTGCCTGGAGTGTACTGGGACAGAAAAATGAAAAACTGTTTTTT. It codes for CAWSVLGQKNEKLFF.

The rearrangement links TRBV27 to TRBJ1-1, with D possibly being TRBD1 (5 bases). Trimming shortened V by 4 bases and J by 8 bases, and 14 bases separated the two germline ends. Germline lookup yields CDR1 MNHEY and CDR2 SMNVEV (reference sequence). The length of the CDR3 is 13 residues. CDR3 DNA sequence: TGTGCCAGCAGTTACCTCCGGGGCCTAGAAGCTTTCTTT. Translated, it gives CASSYLRGLEAFF.

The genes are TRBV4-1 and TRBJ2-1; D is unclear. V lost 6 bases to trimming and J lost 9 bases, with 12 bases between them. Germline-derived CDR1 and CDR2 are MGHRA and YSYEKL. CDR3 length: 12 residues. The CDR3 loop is CASRPLVGEQFF. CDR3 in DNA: TGCGCCAGCAGGCCCCTAGTTGGTGAGCAGTTCTTC.

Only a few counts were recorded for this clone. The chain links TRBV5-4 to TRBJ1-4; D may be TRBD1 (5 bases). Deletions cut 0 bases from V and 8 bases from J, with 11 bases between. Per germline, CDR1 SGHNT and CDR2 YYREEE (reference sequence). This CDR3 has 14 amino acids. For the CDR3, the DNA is TGTGCCAGCAGCTTGGCCAGTGAGGGGGAAAAACTGTTTTTT. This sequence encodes CASSLASEGEKLFF.

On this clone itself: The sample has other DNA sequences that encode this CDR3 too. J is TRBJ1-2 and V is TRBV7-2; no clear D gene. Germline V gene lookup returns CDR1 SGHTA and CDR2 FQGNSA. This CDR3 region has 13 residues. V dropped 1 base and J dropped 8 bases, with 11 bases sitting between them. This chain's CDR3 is CASSLDPPTGYTF. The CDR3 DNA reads TGTGCCAGCAGCTTAGATCCCCCTACGGGCTACACCTTC.

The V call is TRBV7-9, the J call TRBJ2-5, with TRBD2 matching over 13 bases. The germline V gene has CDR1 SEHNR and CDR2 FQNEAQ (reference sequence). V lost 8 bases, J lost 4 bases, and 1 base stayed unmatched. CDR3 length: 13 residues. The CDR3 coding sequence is TGTGCCAGCGGACTAGCGGGGGTAGAGACCCAGTACTTC. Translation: CASGLAGVETQYF.

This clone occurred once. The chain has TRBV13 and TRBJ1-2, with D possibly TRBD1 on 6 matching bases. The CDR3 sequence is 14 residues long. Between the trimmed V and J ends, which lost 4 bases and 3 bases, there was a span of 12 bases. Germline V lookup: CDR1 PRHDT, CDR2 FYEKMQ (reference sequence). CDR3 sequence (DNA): TGTGCCAGCAGCTCCTGGGACACTGACTATGGCTACACCTTC. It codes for CASSSWDTDYGYTF.

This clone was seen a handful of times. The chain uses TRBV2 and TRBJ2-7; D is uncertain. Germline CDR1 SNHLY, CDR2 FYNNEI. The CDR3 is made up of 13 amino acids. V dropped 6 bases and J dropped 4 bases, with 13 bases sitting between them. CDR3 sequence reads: CASRARTLYEQYF. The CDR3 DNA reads TGTGCCAGCAGGGCGCGAACCCTATACGAGCAGTACTTC.

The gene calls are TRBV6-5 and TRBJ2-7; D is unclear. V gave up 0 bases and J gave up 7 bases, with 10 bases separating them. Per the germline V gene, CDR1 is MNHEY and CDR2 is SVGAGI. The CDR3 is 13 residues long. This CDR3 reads CASSYSRYWEQYF. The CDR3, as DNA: TGTGCCAGCAGTTACTCGCGTTATTGGGAGCAGTACTTC.

CDR3 in DNA: TGTGCCAGCAGCTTATGGCTATACTCTGGGGCCAACGTCCTGACTTTC. It specifies CASSLWLYSGANVLTF. The rearrangement uses TRBV7-9 and TRBJ2-6; D unresolved. The CDR3 loop spans 16 amino acids. CDR1 and CDR2 from the germline V gene are SEHNR and FQNEAQ (reference sequence). Trimming left V 2 bases short and J 0 bases short, with 8 bases between.

The CDR3 region is CASRTPYEQYF. CDR3 nucleotides: TGCGCCAGCAGAACTCCCTACGAGCAGTACTTC. The chain carries TRBV10-1 and TRBJ2-7; D remains ambiguous. The CDR3 contains 11 residues. With 6 bases removed from V and 2 bases from J, the gap between germline ends came to 5 bases. Germline assignment: CDR1 WNHNN and CDR2 SYGVQD (reference sequence).

The CDR3 coding sequence is TGCGCCAGCAGCTTGGACCTCATCGAGGCTAGCGGACAAGAGACCCAGTACTTC. This translates into CASSLDLIEASGQETQYF. The J gene is TRBJ2-5, the V gene TRBV5-1, with TRBD2 matching 7 bases. V lost 0 bases, J lost 2 bases, and 13 bases stayed unmatched. The CDR3 is 18 amino acids. Looked up from germline, CDR1 is SGHRS and CDR2 is YFSETQ.

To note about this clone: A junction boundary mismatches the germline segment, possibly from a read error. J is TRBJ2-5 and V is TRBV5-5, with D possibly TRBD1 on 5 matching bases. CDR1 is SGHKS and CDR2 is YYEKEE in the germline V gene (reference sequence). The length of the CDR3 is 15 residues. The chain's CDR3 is CASSSQDIYQEAQYF. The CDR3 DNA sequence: TGTGCCAGCAGCTCGCAGGACATCTATCAAGAGGCCCAGTACTTC.

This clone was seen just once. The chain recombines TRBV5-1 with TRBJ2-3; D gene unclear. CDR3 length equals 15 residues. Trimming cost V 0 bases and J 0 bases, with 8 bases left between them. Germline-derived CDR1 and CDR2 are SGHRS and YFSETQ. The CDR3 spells CASSLGVTSTDTQYF. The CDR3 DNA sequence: TGCGCCAGCAGCTTGGGGGTGACTAGCACAGATACGCAGTATTTT.

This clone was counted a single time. CDR3 sequence reads: CASSRIDSTYEQYF. The CDR3 bases are TGCGCCAGCAGCCGGATCGACAGTACCTACGAGCAGTACTTC. The chain combines TRBV5-1 with TRBJ2-7; D might be TRBD1 (5 bases). The CDR3 runs to 14 residues. V gave up 4 bases and J gave up 2 bases, with 13 bases separating them. Germline lookup yields CDR1 SGHRS and CDR2 YFSETQ.

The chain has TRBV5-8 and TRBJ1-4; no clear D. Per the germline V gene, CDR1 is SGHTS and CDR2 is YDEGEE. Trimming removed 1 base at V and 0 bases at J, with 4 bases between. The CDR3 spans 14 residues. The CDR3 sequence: CASSLTTTNEKLFF. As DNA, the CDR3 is TGTGCCAGCAGCTTGACAACAACTAATGAAAAACTGTTTTTT.

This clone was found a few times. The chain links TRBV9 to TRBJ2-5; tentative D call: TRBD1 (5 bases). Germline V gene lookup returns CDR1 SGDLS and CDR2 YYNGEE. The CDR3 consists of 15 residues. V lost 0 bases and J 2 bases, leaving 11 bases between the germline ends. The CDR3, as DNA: TGTGCCAGCAGCGTAGCTTTGGGGCCACAAGAGACCCAGTACTTC. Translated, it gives CASSVALGPQETQYF. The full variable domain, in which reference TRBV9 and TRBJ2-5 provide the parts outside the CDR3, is DSGVTQTPKHLITATGQRVTLRCSPRSGDLSVYWYQQSLDQGLQFLIQYYNGEERAKGNILERFSAQQFPDLHSELNLSSLELGDSALYFCASSVALGPQETQYFGPGTRLLVL.

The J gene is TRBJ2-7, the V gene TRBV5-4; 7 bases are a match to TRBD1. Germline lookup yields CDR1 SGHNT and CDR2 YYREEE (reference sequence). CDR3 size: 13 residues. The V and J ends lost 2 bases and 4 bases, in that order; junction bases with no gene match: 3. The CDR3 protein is CASSFNRGYEQYF. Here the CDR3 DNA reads TGTGCCAGCAGCTTTAACAGGGGATACGAGCAGTACTTC.

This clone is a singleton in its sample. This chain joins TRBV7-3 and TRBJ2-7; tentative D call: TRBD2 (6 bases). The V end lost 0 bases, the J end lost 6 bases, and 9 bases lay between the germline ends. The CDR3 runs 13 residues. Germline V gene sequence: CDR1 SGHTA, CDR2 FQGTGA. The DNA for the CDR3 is TGTGCCAGCAGCTTAACGCGGGAAGGCGAGCAGTACTTC. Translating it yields CASSLTREGEQYF.

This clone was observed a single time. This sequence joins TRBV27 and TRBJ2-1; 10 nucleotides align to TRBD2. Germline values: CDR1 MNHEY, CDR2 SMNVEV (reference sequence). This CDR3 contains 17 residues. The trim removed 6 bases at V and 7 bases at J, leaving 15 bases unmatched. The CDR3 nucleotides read TGTGCCAGCAGCCCCCGTCGACTAGCGGGTTGGGGAAATGAGCAGTTCTTC. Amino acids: CASSPRRLAGWGNEQFF.

CDR3 in amino acids: CASSLGGTGEETQYF. CDR3 in DNA: TGTGCCAGCAGCTTGGGGGGCACAGGGGAAGAGACCCAGTACTTC. The chain joins TRBV5-4 to TRBJ2-5; 7 nucleotides align to TRBD1. Unmatched junction bases numbered 5, after V lost 0 bases and J lost 3 bases. Germline values: CDR1 SGHNT, CDR2 YYREEE (reference sequence). This CDR3 has 15 residues.